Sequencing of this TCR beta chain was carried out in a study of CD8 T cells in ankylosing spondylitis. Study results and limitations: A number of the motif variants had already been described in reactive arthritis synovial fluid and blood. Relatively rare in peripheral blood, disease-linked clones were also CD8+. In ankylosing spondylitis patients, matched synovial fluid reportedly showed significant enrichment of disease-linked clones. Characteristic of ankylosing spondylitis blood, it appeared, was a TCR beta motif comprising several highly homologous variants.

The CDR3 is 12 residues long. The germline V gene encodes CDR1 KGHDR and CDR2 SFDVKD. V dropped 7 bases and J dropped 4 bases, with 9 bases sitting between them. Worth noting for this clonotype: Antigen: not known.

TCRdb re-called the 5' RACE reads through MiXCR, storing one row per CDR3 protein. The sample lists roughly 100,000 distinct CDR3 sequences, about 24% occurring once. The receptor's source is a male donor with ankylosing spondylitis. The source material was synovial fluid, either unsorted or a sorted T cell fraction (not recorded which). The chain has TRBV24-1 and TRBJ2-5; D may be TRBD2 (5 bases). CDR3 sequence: CATRGDLETQYF. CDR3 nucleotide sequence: TGTGCCACCAGGGGAGACCTAGAGACCCAGTACTTC.